This T cell receptor beta chain was identified in a study of blood T cell repertoires in COVID-19. Across the study: Whether acute or convalescent, the COVID-19 samples came from the United States, Italy and Spain. Sources were T cells, B-cell-depleted T cells, or PBMCs; the material itself was cDNA or gDNA.

Trimming cost V 5 bases and J 12 bases, with 21 bases left between them. Per the germline V gene, CDR1 is SGHTA and CDR2 is FQGNSA. CDR3 size: 14 residues. Per the original data handling: Cell counts per sample came from amplifying reference gene primers. Profiled with immunoSEQ multiplex PCR; TCRdb holds only in-frame clones, not every one. V and J calls and clone size are as listed in that table; D and trimming were resolved from the DNA. The sample lists tens of thousands of clones, 60% to 75% occurring once. The chain employs TRBV7-2 and TRBJ2-3, with D maybe TRBD1 (6 bases). The sequence was collected from a woman in her 70s with acute or convalescent COVID-19. Source material: peripheral blood. In nucleotides, the CDR3 is TGTGCCAGCAGCCTAGGTGGGGGCCCTCCCCGCCAGTATTTT. Protein product: CASSLGGGPPRQYF.